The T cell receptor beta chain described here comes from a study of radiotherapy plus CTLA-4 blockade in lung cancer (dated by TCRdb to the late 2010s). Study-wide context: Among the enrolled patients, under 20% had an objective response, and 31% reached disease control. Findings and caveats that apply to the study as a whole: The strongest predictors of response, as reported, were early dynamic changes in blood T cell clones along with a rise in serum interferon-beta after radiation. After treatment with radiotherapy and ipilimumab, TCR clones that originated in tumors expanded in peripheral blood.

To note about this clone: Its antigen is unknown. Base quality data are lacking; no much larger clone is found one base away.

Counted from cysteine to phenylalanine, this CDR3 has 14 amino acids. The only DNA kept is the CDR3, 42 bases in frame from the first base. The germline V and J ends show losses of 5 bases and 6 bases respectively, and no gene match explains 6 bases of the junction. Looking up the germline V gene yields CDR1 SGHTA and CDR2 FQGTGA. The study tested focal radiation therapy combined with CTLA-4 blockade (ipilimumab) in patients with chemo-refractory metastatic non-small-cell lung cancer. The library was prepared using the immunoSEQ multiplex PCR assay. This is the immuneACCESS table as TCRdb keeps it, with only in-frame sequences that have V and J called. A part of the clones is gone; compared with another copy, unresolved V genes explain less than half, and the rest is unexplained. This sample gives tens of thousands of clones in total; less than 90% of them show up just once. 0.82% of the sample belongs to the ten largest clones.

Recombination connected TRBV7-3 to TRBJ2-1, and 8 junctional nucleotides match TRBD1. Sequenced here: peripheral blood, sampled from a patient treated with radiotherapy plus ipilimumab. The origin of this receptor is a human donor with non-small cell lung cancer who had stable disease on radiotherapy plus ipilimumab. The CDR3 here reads CASSRYGQGNEQFF. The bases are TGTGCCAGCAGCCGATATGGACAGGGCAATGAGCAGTTCTTC.